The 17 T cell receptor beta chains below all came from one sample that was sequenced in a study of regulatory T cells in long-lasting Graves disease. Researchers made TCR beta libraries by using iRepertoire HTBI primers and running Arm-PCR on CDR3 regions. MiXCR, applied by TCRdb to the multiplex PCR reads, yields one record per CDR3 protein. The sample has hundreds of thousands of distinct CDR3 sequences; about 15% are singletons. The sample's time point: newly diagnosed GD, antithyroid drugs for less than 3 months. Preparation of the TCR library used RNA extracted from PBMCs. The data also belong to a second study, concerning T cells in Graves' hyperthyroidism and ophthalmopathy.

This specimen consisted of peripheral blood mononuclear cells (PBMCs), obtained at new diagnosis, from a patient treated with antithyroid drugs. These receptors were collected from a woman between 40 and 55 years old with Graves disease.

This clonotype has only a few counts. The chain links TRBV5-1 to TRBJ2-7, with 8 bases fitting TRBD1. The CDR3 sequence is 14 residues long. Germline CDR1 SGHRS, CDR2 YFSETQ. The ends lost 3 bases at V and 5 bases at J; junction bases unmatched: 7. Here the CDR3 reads CASSSDRVKHEQYF. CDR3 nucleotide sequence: TGCGCCAGCAGCTCGGACAGGGTGAAGCACGAGCAGTACTTC.

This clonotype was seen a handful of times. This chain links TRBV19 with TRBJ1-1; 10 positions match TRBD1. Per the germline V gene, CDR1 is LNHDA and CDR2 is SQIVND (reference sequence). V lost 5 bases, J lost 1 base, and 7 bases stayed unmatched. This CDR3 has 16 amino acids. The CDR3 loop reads CASSFDRDRGNTEAFF. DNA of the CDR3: TGTGCCAGTAGTTTCGACCGGGACAGGGGGAACACTGAAGCTTTCTTT.

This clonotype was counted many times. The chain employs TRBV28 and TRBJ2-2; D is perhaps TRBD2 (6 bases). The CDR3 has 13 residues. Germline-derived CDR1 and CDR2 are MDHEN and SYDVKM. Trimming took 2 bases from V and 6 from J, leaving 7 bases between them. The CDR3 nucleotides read TGTGCCAGCAGTTTAGGGGGGTCCGGGGAGCTGTTTTTT. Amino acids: CASSLGGSGELFF.

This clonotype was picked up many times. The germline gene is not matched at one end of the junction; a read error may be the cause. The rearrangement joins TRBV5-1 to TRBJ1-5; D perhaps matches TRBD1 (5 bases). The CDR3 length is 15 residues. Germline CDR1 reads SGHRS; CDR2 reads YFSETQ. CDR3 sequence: CASSLGGVGNQPQHF. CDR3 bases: TGTGCCAGCAGTTTGGGAGGGGTGGGCAATCAGCCCCAGCATTTT.

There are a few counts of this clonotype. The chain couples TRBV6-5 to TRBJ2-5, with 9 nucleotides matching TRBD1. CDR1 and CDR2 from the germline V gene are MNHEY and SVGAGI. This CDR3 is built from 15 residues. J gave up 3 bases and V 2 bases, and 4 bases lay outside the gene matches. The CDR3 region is CASSYTRTGEETQYF. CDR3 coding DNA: TGTGCCAGCAGTTACACTCGGACAGGGGAAGAGACCCAGTACTTC.

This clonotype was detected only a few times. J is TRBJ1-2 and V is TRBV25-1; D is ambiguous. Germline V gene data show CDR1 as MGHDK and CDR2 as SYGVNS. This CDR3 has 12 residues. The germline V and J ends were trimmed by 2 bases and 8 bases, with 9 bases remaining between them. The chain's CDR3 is CASSEGTVGYTF. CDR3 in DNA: TGTGCCAGCAGTGAAGGAACAGTCGGCTACACCTTC.

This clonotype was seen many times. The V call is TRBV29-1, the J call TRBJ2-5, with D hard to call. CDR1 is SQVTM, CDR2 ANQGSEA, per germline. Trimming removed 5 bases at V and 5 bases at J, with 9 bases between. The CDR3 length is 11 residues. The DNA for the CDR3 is TGCAGCGTTATCGACCCGGAGACCCAGTACTTC. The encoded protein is CSVIDPETQYF.

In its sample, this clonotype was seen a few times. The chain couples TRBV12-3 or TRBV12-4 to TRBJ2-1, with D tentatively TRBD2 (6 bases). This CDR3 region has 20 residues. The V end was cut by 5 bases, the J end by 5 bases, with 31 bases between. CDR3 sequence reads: CASSATPWDWGSRGHNEQFF. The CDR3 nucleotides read TGTGCCAGCAGTGCTACCCCCTGGGACTGGGGGAGCCGGGGACACAATGAGCAGTTCTTC.

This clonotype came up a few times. CDR3 loop: CSARQLVDSPLHF. The DNA for the CDR3 is TGCAGTGCGAGACAGCTGGTGGATTCACCCCTCCACTTT. V gene TRBV20-1 combines with J gene TRBJ1-6, with D possibly TRBD1 on 5 matching bases. CDR1 is DFQATT, CDR2 SNEGSKA, per germline (reference sequence). CDR3 size: 13 residues. V lost 6 bases, J lost 8 bases, and 14 bases lay in between.

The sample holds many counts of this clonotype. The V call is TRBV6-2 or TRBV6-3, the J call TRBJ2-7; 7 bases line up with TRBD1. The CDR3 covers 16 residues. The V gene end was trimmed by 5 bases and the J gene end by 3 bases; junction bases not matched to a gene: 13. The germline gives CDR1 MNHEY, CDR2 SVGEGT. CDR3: CASSPTARTGYYEQYF. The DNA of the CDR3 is TGTGCCAGCAGTCCTACCGCAAGGACAGGATACTACGAGCAGTACTTC.

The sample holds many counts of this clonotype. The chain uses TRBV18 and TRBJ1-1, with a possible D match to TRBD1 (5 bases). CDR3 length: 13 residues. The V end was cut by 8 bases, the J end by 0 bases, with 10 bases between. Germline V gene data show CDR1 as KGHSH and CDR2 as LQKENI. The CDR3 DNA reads TGTGCCAGCAGCCCGGGACTGAACACTGAAGCTTTCTTT. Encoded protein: CASSPGLNTEAFF.

CDR3 amino acids: CASSPPLGHTGNNEQFF. As DNA, the CDR3 is TGTGCCAGCTCACCACCCCTGGGACACACTGGCAACAATGAGCAGTTCTTC. This chain connects TRBV18 to TRBJ2-1; D might be TRBD1 (6 bases). Germline V CDR1 and CDR2: KGHSH, LQKENI. Trimming left V 0 bases short and J 5 bases short, with 17 bases between. This CDR3 is 17 amino acids long. Looking up the rest from reference TRBV18 and TRBJ2-1 gives the full variable domain: NAGVMQNPRHLVRRRGQEARLRCSPMKGHSHVYWYRQLPEEGLKFMVYLQKENIIDESGMPKERFSAEFPKEGPSILRIQQVVRGDSAAYFCASSPPLGHTGNNEQFFGPGTRLTVL.

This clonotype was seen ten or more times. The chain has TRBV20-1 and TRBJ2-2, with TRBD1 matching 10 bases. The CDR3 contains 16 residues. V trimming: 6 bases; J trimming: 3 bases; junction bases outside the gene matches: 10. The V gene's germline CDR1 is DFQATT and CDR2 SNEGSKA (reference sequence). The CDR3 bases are TGCAGTGCAAGGGACAGGGGAAGAGCGGACACCGGGGAGCTGTTTTTT. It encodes CSARDRGRADTGELFF.

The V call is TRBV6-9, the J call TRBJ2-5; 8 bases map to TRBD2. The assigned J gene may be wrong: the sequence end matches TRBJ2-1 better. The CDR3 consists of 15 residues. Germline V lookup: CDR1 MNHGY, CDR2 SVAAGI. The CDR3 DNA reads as TGTGCCAGCAGTTACTACGGGAGGGGGGTCGATGAGCAGTTCTTC. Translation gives CASSYYGRGVDEQFF.

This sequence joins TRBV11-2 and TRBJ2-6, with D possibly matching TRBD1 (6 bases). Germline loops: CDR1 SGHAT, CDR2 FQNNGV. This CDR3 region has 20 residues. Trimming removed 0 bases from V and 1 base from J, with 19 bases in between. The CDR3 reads CASSLDLWARGRSGANVLTF. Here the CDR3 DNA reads TGTGCCAGCAGCTTAGATTTGTGGGCCAGGGGTAGATCTGGGGCCAACGTCCTGACTTTC.

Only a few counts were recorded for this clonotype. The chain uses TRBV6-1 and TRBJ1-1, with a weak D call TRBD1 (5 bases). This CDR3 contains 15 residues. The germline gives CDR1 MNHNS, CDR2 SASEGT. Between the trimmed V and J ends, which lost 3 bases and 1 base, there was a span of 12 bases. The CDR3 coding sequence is TGTGCCAGCAGTGACGCCTCCGGGGGGAACACTGAAGCTTTCTTT. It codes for CASSDASGGNTEAFF.

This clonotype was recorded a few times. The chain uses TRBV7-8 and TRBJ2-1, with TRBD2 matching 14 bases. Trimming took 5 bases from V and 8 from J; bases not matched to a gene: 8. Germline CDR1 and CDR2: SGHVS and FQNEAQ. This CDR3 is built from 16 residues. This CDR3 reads CASSGLAGGPKYEQFF. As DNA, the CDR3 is TGTGCCAGCAGCGGACTAGCGGGAGGACCCAAGTATGAGCAGTTCTTC.